Listed here are 18 T cell receptor beta chains from one sample, sequenced in a study of shared clonotypes between healthy human individuals. Naive CD8 cells were CD45RO-negative, positively selected for CCR7, excluding terminally differentiated effector memory CD45RA+ cells. This table comes from immunoSEQ multiplex PCR, and its TCRdb copy is limited to in-frame clones, with some not included. The profile covers about 2.2 million clones, with more than 85% appearing a single time and under 2% taken by the ten largest. Sequencing used naive CD8+ T cells from PBMCs. These receptors all stem from a man aged 18 to 30 in good health. Some clones in this sample may be carry-over from other donors' samples.

The genes are TRBV5-1 and TRBJ1-2; D is possibly TRBD1 (5 bases). The CDR3 has 16 residues. The V gene's germline CDR1 is SGHRS and CDR2 YFSETQ. Trimming left V 1 base short and J 3 bases short, with 16 bases between. Here the CDR3 reads CASSLRDGGSDYGYTF. The CDR3 nucleotides are TGCGCCAGCAGCTTGAGAGATGGGGGGTCCGACTATGGCTACACCTTC.

The rearrangement links TRBV28 to TRBJ1-1; no definite D call. V dropped 6 bases and J dropped 0 bases, with 8 bases sitting between them. CDR3 length: 13 amino acids. Germline assignment: CDR1 MDHEN and CDR2 SYDVKM. CDR3 in amino acids: CASRPRMNTEAFF. CDR3 nucleotide sequence: TGTGCCAGCAGGCCCCGGATGAACACTGAAGCTTTCTTT.

This clone was detected only a few times. The chain carries TRBV27 and TRBJ1-2; D perhaps matches TRBD1 (6 bases). The CDR3 runs to 13 residues. V dropped 5 bases and J dropped 7 bases, with 14 bases sitting between them. Germline CDR1 MNHEY, CDR2 SMNVEV (reference sequence). The CDR3 is CASSQQGVLGYTF. The CDR3 nucleotides read TGTGCCAGCAGTCAACAGGGTGTCCTTGGCTACACCTTC.

J is TRBJ2-5 and V is TRBV6-1, with 11 nucleotides matching TRBD1. V shed 7 bases and J 0 bases; nucleotides not matched to a gene: 4. The CDR3 contains 15 residues. The germline CDR1 and CDR2 sequences are MNHNS and SASEGT. DNA for the CDR3: TGTGCCAGCACCCGGGACAGGGGGTACCAAGAGACCCAGTACTTC. Amino acid sequence: CASTRDRGYQETQYF.

The chain uses TRBV6-1 and TRBJ2-2; maybe TRBD2 (7 bases). Trimming cost V 2 bases and J 6 bases, with 31 bases left between them. This CDR3 has 21 amino acids. CDR1 MNHNS and CDR2 SASEGT come from the germline V gene. The CDR3 here is CASSEKMGPWTATGGPGELFF. The CDR3 nucleotides read TGTGCCAGCAGTGAAAAGATGGGGCCCTGGACAGCCACGGGGGGACCCGGGGAGCTGTTTTTT.

The V gene is TRBV27, the J gene TRBJ2-7, with TRBD2 matching 7 bases. The J segment lost 6 bases and the V segment lost 1 base, leaving 9 bases of the junction unmatched. Per germline, CDR1 MNHEY and CDR2 SMNVEV (reference sequence). CDR3 length equals 15 residues. The CDR3 bases are TGTGCCAGCAGTTTATTCGGGGGAGGGCGAGGCGAGCAGTACTTC. Translated: CASSLFGGGRGEQYF.

The chain combines TRBV27 with TRBJ2-3; a possible D gene is TRBD2 (6 bases). Deletions cut 6 bases from V and 3 bases from J, with 19 bases between. CDR1 and CDR2 from the germline V gene are MNHEY and SMNVEV (reference sequence). This CDR3 comprises 16 residues. The CDR3 nucleotides are TGTGCCAGCAGCCCTAGCTCGGGGGAGTTGACAGATACGCAGTATTTT. It specifies CASSPSSGELTDTQYF.

The chain recombines TRBV19 with TRBJ2-7, with D tentatively TRBD1 (6 bases). The CDR3 contains 13 residues. The germline V gene encodes CDR1 LNHDA and CDR2 SQIVND (reference sequence). V was shortened by 5 bases and J by 1 base, with 9 bases between the two germline ends. This chain's CDR3 is CASSHRDSYEQYF. CDR3 sequence (DNA): TGTGCCAGTAGTCACAGGGATTCCTACGAGCAGTACTTC.

The chain couples TRBV29-1 to TRBJ2-2; D is unresolved. Germline V lookup: CDR1 SQVTM, CDR2 ANQGSEA. The CDR3 is 12 amino acids. V was trimmed by 7 bases and J by 9 bases, leaving 15 bases between them. CDR3: CSAEGSGRELFF. As DNA, the CDR3 is TGCAGCGCCGAAGGGTCCGGCCGGGAGCTGTTTTTT.

The V gene is TRBV29-1, the J gene TRBJ2-2, with D perhaps matching TRBD1 or TRBD2 (6 bases each). V dropped 7 bases and J dropped 7 bases, with 10 bases sitting between them. The CDR3 is 11 residues long. CDR1 SQVTM and CDR2 ANQGSEA come from the germline V gene. CDR3 amino acids: CSGGANGELFF. The CDR3 nucleotides read TGCAGCGGGGGGGCGAACGGGGAGCTGTTTTTT.

This chain uses TRBV5-4 with TRBJ2-1, with 10 bases aligning to TRBD2. Unmatched junction bases numbered 5, after V lost 0 bases and J lost 8 bases. CDR3 length: 15 residues. CDR1 and CDR2 (germline): SGHNT, YYREEE (reference sequence). The CDR3 DNA is TGTGCCAGCAGCTTGGCTAGCGGGAGTAACTATGAGCAGTTCTTC. Its protein product is CASSLASGSNYEQFF.

The chain uses TRBV2 and TRBJ2-2; 8 bases align to TRBD2. The CDR3 has 15 amino acids. Germline loops: CDR1 SNHLY, CDR2 FYNNEI. With V trimmed by 5 bases and J by 5 bases, 7 bases remained unmatched. As DNA, the CDR3 is TGTGCCAGCAGTTTAAAGCGGGAGAGAACCGGGGAGCTGTTTTTT. This encodes CASSLKRERTGELFF.

The chain couples TRBV7-9 to TRBJ2-5, with D uncertain. The V gene's germline CDR1 is SEHNR and CDR2 FQNEAQ (reference sequence). The CDR3 totals 10 residues. Trimming stripped 5 bases from V and 5 bases from J, with 3 bases between. The CDR3 loop reads CASSHETQYF. Here the CDR3 DNA reads TGTGCCAGCAGCCATGAGACCCAGTACTTC. The variable domain in full, completed from reference TRBV7-9 and TRBJ2-5, reads DTGVSQNPRHKITKRGQNVTFRCDPISEHNRLYWYRQTLGQGPEFLTYFQNEAQLEKSRLLSDRFSAERPKGSFSTLEIQRTEQGDSAMYLCASSHETQYFGPGTRLLVL.

This clone was seen a single time. The chain has TRBV27 and TRBJ2-3; 11 bases map to TRBD2. CDR1 and CDR2 (germline): MNHEY, SMNVEV (reference sequence). CDR3 length: 16 residues. V lost 5 bases, J lost 2 bases, and 6 bases stayed unmatched. In nucleotides, the CDR3 is TGTGCCAGCAGTCCTCGACTAGCGGGATTCACAGATACGCAGTATTTT. It encodes CASSPRLAGFTDTQYF.

This clone was counted a single time. V is TRBV9 and J is TRBJ2-3; 12 bases line up with TRBD2. With V trimmed by 3 bases and J by 0 bases, 5 bases remained unmatched. Germline CDR1 and CDR2: SGDLS and YYNGEE. This CDR3 comprises 17 residues. CDR3 sequence: CASSGGLAGTSTDTQYF. The CDR3 bases are TGTGCCAGCAGCGGCGGACTAGCGGGAACTAGCACAGATACGCAGTATTTT.

About this clone itself: The same CDR3 can be traced to other DNA sequences in this sample. V is TRBV15 and J is TRBJ2-7; no firm D call. The V end lost 4 bases, the J end lost 0 bases, and 10 bases lay between the germline ends. This CDR3 is built from 14 residues. Per germline, CDR1 LNHNV and CDR2 YYDKDF (reference sequence). CDR3 amino acids: CATSTADHSYEQYF. Written as DNA, the CDR3 is TGTGCCACCAGCACAGCCGATCACTCCTACGAGCAGTACTTC.

The chain combines TRBV5-1 with TRBJ1-3; 8 bases are a match to TRBD1. With V trimmed by 4 bases and J by 7 bases, 13 bases remained unmatched. The CDR3 is made up of 16 amino acids. Germline V gene lookup returns CDR1 SGHRS and CDR2 YFSETQ. Written as DNA, the CDR3 is TGCGCCAGCAGCAAACAGGGGGTCGCCTCTCCGAACACCATATATTTT. Translating it yields CASSKQGVASPNTIYF. Full variable domain (outside the CDR3, taken from reference TRBV5-1 and TRBJ1-3): KAGVTQTPRYLIKTRGQQVTLSCSPISGHRSVSWYQQTPGQGLQFLFEYFSETQRNKGNFPGRFSGRQFSNSRSEMNVSTLELGDSALYLCASSKQGVASPNTIYFGEGSWLTVV.

The V gene is TRBV7-9, the J gene TRBJ2-7, with D possibly being TRBD1 or TRBD2 (5 bases each). Deletions cut 5 bases from V and 0 bases from J, with 11 bases between. The CDR3 is 14 amino acids. CDR1 SEHNR and CDR2 FQNEAQ come from the germline V gene (reference sequence). CDR3 protein: CASSPRDLSYEQYF. The CDR3 bases are TGTGCCAGCAGCCCCCGGGACCTCTCCTACGAGCAGTACTTC. Using reference TRBV7-9 and TRBJ2-7 for the parts outside the CDR3, the full variable domain is DTGVSQNPRHKITKRGQNVTFRCDPISEHNRLYWYRQTLGQGPEFLTYFQNEAQLEKSRLLSDRFSAERPKGSFSTLEIQRTEQGDSAMYLCASSPRDLSYEQYFGPGTRLTVT.